This T cell receptor (beta chain) is from a study of blood T cells in healthy people across ages. The study, taken as a whole, reports: Across samples, TCR beta diversity tracked strongly with naive T cell percentage. One million T cells yielded diversity estimates that were considered underestimates.

A sample-barcoded 5' primer and a J-beta primer mix were used in a second PCR of about 7 to 12 cycles. TCRdb processed the 5' RACE reads anew with MiXCR; each CDR3 protein has one entry. The sample holds approximately 810,000 distinct CDR3 sequences; less than 35% are singletons and the top ten take 17%. Germline V CDR1 and CDR2: MNHEY, SVGEGT. The ends were cut back, 2 bases at V and 8 bases at J, with 16 bases in the middle. CDR3 length: 15 residues. Researchers collected ten milliliters of peripheral blood from every single donor. There were at least 6 micrograms of total RNA extracted from every sample. The sample holds many counts of this clonotype. What it binds is not known.

The source is a woman aged 80 or over in good health. This chain connects TRBV6-2 or TRBV6-3 to TRBJ2-1; the D gene is possibly TRBD1 (7 bases). Sample: blood. The CDR3 spells CASSYPFGRGDEQFF. DNA of the CDR3: TGTGCCAGCAGTTACCCCTTCGGCAGGGGGGATGAGCAGTTCTTC.